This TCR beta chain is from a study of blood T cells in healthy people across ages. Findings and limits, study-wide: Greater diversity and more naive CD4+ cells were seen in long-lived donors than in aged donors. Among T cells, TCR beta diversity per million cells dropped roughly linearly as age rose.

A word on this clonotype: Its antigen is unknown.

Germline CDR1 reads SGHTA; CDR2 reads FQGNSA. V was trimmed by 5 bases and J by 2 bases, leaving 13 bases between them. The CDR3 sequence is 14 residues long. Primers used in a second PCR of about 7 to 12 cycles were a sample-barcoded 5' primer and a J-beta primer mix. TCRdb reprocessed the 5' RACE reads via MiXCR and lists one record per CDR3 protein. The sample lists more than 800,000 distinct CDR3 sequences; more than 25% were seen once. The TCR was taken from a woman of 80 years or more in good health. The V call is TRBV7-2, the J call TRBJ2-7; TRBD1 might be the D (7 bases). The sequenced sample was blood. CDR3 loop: CASSAGQNPYEQYF. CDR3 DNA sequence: TGTGCCAGCAGCGCGGGACAGAATCCCTACGAGCAGTACTTC.